What follows are 29 T cell receptor delta chains derived from one specimen sequenced in a study of gamma-delta chains in newborns, infants, children. TCRdb redid clone calling on the reads using CATT. The sample gives 5,100 or so delta-chain clones, 4.5% to 5% of which show up once; approximately 11% is in the top ten. Specimen: blood. The source of these receptors is a child who was a newborn, infant or young child, either healthy, febrile or measles-vaccinated (not recorded which).

This sequence joins TRDV2 and TRDJ3, with 13 bases aligning to TRDD3. Germline V CDR1 and CDR2: GEAIGNYY, EKD. The CDR3 extends over 19 amino acids. V was clipped by 3 bases and J by 0 bases; unmatched bases: 4. CDR3 amino acids: CACDPLGDTSSWDTRQMFF. The CDR3 DNA sequence: TGTGCCTGTGACCCACTGGGGGATACGAGCTCCTGGGACACCCGACAGATGTTTTTC.

In its sample, this clone was seen a few times. The CDR3 DNA reads as TGTGCCTGTGTCCTGGCCGACCACGGGGGCACCGATAAACTCATCTTT. This codes for CACVLADHGGTDKLIF. The chain uses TRDV2 and TRDJ1; D is possibly TRDD3 (5 bases). The germline CDR1 and CDR2 sequences are GEAIGNYY and EKD. The V end lost 5 bases, the J end lost 1 base, and 19 bases lay between the germline ends. The CDR3 covers 16 residues.

Remarks on this clone: This specimen includes other DNA sequences encoding the same CDR3. J is TRDJ3 and V is TRDV2; 8 bases are shared with TRDD3. Germline trimming cut 4 bases from V and 0 bases from J; bases unmatched to any gene: 22. Germline V gene sequence: CDR1 GEAIGNYY, CDR2 EKD. CDR3 size: 23 residues. The CDR3 DNA reads TGTGCCTGTGATACCGGAAAACTTTGGGGGATCCGAGATAGCTCCTGGGACACCCGACAGATGTTTTTC. Translated: CACDTGKLWGIRDSSWDTRQMFF.

The J gene is TRDJ3, the V gene TRDV2; 10 positions agree with TRDD3. The CDR3 spans 20 residues. V shed 0 bases and J 0 bases; nucleotides not matched to a gene: 7. CDR1 and CDR2 from the germline V gene are GEAIGNYY and EKD. DNA of the CDR3: TGTGCCTGTGACACCCTACTGGGGGATTACAGCTCCTGGGACACCCGACAGATGTTTTTC. As protein: CACDTLLGDYSSWDTRQMFF.

The V gene is TRDV2; the J gene was not called; TRDD3, as called in the table, went unchecked against the DNA. CDR1 is GEAIGNYY, CDR2 EKD, per germline. The CDR3 totals 17 residues. The CDR3 protein is CACDRRGEAWDTRQMFF. The CDR3 DNA reads as TGTGCCTGTGACAGAAGGGGGGAAGCCTGGGACACCCGACAGATGTTCTTC.

The chain carries TRDV1 and TRDJ1; 8 bases align to TRDD3. CDR3 length: 21 amino acids. V dropped 2 bases and J dropped 0; count of bases not matched to a gene: 20. Germline lookup yields CDR1 TSWWSYY and CDR2 QGS. In DNA, the CDR3 is TGTGCTCTTGGGGAATCGCCCCCCGCTCCCTTGGGGGATCCTTACACCGATAAACTCATCTTT. Translation: CALGESPPAPLGDPYTDKLIF.

This clone was found a few times. A much larger clonotype is one base distant, so this may be a read error. J is TRDJ2 and V is TRDV2; TRDD3 matches 9 bases. Trimming at V came to 1 base and at J to 4 bases, leaving 3 bases not matched to a gene. CDR1 is GEAIGNYY and CDR2 is EKD in the germline V gene. The CDR3 runs 15 residues. The CDR3 sequence: CACDTAGDTTAQLFF. In DNA, the CDR3 is TGTGCCTGTGACACGGCGGGGGATACGACAGCACAACTCTTCTTT.

This clone was found a few times. The rearrangement uses TRDV2 and TRDJ3, with a weak D call TRDD3 (6 bases). Germline loops: CDR1 GEAIGNYY, CDR2 EKD. The CDR3 totals 20 residues. The V end was cut by 3 bases, the J end by 0 bases, with 20 bases between. The CDR3 coding sequence is TGTGCCTGTGACGGGGGAGGGATGTTACCGAGCTCCTGGGACACCCGACAGATGTTTTTC. Amino acids: CACDGGGMLPSSWDTRQMFF.

In DNA form, the CDR3 reads TGTGCCTTCCTGCCCACACTCGCCGATAAACTCATCTTT. It translates to CAFLPTLADKLIF. V usage is TRDV3 and J usage is TRDJ1, with no clear D. Trimming took 3 bases from V and 3 from J, leaving 14 bases between them. Germline V gene sequence: CDR1 TVYSNPD, CDR2 GDNSRS (reference sequence). The CDR3 length is 13 residues.

This clone has only a few counts. DNA for the CDR3: TGTGCCTTTTGGGGGATACCCGGGGCCGACACCGATAAACTCATCTTT. Translating it yields CAFWGIPGADTDKLIF. The chain employs TRDV3 and TRDJ1, with 10 bases identical to TRDD3. Germline-derived CDR1 and CDR2 are TVYSNPD and GDNSRS (reference sequence). The CDR3 contains 16 residues. V shed 2 bases and J 0 bases; nucleotides not matched to a gene: 9. The full variable domain, with the rest looked up from reference TRDV3 and TRDJ1, is CDKVTQSSPDQTVASGSEVVLLCTYDTVYSNPDLFWYRIRPDYSFQFVFYGDNSRSEGADFTQGRFSVKHILTQKAFHLVISPVRTEDSATYYCAFWGIPGADTDKLIFGKGTRVTVEP.

In regard to this clone: This sequence may be a read error, since a much larger clone differs from it by one base. The rearrangement joins TRDV2 to TRDJ3; 8 nucleotides agree with TRDD3. Germline-derived CDR1 and CDR2 are GEAIGNYY and EKD. The CDR3 is made up of 20 amino acids. CDR3 bases: TGTGCCTGTGACACCGCGGAGGGATACGCTAGCTCCCGGGACACCCGACAGATGTTTTTC. Translating it yields CACDTAEGYASSRDTRQMFF.

This clone was seen more than once but under ten times. The genes are TRDV1 and TRDJ1; weak D call: TRDD3 (7 bases). CDR3 size: 20 residues. Germline CDR1 TSWWSYY, CDR2 QGS. V was clipped by 2 bases and J by 0 bases, with 25 bases between them. CDR3 protein: CALGEYSYGGGPKYTDKLIF. In DNA form, the CDR3 reads TGTGCTCTTGGGGAATACTCCTACGGTGGGGGACCCAAGTACACCGATAAACTCATCTTT.

The rearrangement joins TRDV1 to TRDJ1, with D hard to call. Germline CDR1 TSWWSYY, CDR2 QGS. This CDR3 is built from 18 residues. Trimming stripped 1 base from V and 0 bases from J, with 18 bases between. CDR3 sequence reads: CALGEPSSPYPYTDKLIF. The CDR3, as DNA: TGTGCTCTTGGGGAACCCTCATCCCCATACCCGTACACCGATAAACTCATCTTT.

Sample share makes this clone medium-sized. CDR3 DNA sequence: TGTGCCTGTGACACCGCTGGGGGTTACGGCTCCTGGGACACCCGACAGATGTTTTTC. It encodes CACDTAGGYGSWDTRQMFF. The chain uses TRDV2 and TRDJ3; 7 nucleotides match TRDD3. Trimming took 0 bases from V and 0 from J; bases not matched to a gene: 7. CDR1 and CDR2 (germline): GEAIGNYY, EKD. This CDR3 region has 19 residues.

This sequence joins TRDV3 and TRDJ3, with 10 positions matching TRDD3. The CDR3 runs 14 residues. CDR1 TVYSNPD and CDR2 GDNSRS come from the germline V gene (reference sequence). V lost 0 bases, J lost 7 bases, and 0 bases stayed unmatched. In nucleotides, the CDR3 is TGTGCCTTTAGTGGGGGATACGACACCCGACAGATGTTTTTC. This translates into CAFSGGYDTRQMFF.

Turning to this clone: A much larger clone lies one base from this, so it may be a read error. The chain couples TRDV2 to TRDJ3; 8 bases fit TRDD3. Germline V lookup: CDR1 GEAIGNYY, CDR2 EKD. This CDR3 spans 19 amino acids. The junction had 9 bases not matched to a gene; V was cut back by 3 bases and J by 0 bases. CDR3 sequence reads: CACDATGGPSSWDTRQMFF. CDR3 sequence (DNA): TGTGCCTGTGACGCGACTGGGGGCCCTAGCTCCTGGGACACCCGACAGATGTTTTTC.

This clone has only a few counts. The J gene is TRDJ3, the V gene TRDV2; TRDD3 aligns across 8 bases. Trimming took 3 bases from V and 0 from J; bases not matched to a gene: 12. This CDR3 has 20 amino acids. Germline V gene sequence: CDR1 GEAIGNYY, CDR2 EKD. CDR3 nucleotide sequence: TGTGCCTGTGACCCCCTACTGGGGGCCTCAAGCTCCTGGGACACCCGACAGATGTTTTTC. It yields the protein CACDPLLGASSSWDTRQMFF.

This clone is labeled medium-sized. The chain is built from TRDV2 and TRDJ2, with D possibly being TRDD3 (6 bases). V was shortened by 0 bases and J by 8 bases, with 15 bases between the two germline ends. CDR1 GEAIGNYY and CDR2 EKD come from the germline V gene. The CDR3 totals 15 residues. This chain's CDR3 is CACDTLGGMRAQLFF. DNA of the CDR3: TGTGCCTGTGACACCCTTGGGGGTATGAGGGCACAACTCTTCTTT.

The chain has TRDV2 and TRDJ3; 12 nucleotides agree with TRDD3. Germline loops: CDR1 GEAIGNYY, CDR2 EKD. This CDR3 has 18 residues. V dropped 0 bases and J dropped 5; count of bases not matched to a gene: 4. CDR3 sequence reads: CACDTVLGDTRDTRQMFF. The CDR3 nucleotides read TGTGCCTGTGACACCGTACTGGGGGATACAAGGGACACCCGACAGATGTTTTTC.

This clone was observed a few times. The chain joins TRDV2 to TRDJ3, with 7 bases aligning to TRDD3. J lost 0 bases, V lost 0 bases, and 10 bases had no gene match. Per germline, CDR1 GEAIGNYY and CDR2 EKD. The CDR3 runs 20 residues. The CDR3 DNA reads TGTGCCTGTGACACCGTGGGGGACCTCCTGAGCTCCTGGGACACCCGACAGATGTTTTTC. It specifies CACDTVGDLLSSWDTRQMFF.

A word on this clone: Other nucleotide sequences in the sample specify the same CDR3. The chain couples TRDV2 to TRDJ2; 11 nucleotides agree with TRDD3. The germline CDR1 and CDR2 sequences are GEAIGNYY and EKD. This CDR3 has 16 residues. V was pared by 3 bases and J by 3 bases, with 5 bases of the junction left unmatched. In DNA, the CDR3 is TGTGCCTGTGACCCTCTGGGGGATACTCTGACAGCACAACTCTTCTTT. Translating it yields CACDPLGDTLTAQLFF.

To note about this clone: This may be a read error, as it is one base from a much larger clone. This chain links TRDV2 with TRDJ3, with 8 bases lining up with TRDD3. The J segment lost 0 bases and the V segment lost 0 bases, leaving 3 bases of the junction unmatched. The CDR3 covers 18 residues. The germline V gene encodes CDR1 GEAIGNYY and CDR2 EKD. CDR3 amino acids: CACDTVLGGSWDTRQMFF. Here the CDR3 DNA reads TGTGCCTGTGACACCGTACTGGGGGGCTCCTGGGACACCCGACAGATGTTTTTC.

This sequence joins TRDV1 and TRDJ1; either TRDD2 or TRDD3 may fit D (5 bases each). Germline V lookup: CDR1 TSWWSYY, CDR2 QGS. Trimming stripped 6 bases from V and 3 bases from J, with 20 bases between. The CDR3 length is 16 residues. CDR3 amino acids: CALGPRYLLLADKLIF. In DNA form, the CDR3 reads TGTGCTCTTGGACCTCGATACCTTCTTTTAGCCGATAAACTCATCTTT.

In this sample, this clone turned up a few times. With a much larger clone just one base away, this may be a read error. The sample carries other DNA sequences with the same CDR3. The V gene is TRDV2, the J gene TRDJ3; the match to TRDD3 covers 12 bases. This CDR3 spans 20 amino acids. J lost 0 bases, V lost 0 bases, and 5 bases had no gene match. The germline V gene encodes CDR1 GEAIGNYY and CDR2 EKD. CDR3 region: CACDTVLGDTRSWDTRQMFF. The CDR3 region has the DNA TGTGCCTGTGACACCGTACTGGGGGATACTCGCTCCTGGGACACCCGACAGATGTTTTTC.

The V gene is TRDV2, the J gene TRDJ2; 9 bases fit TRDD3. V gave up 3 bases and J gave up 0 bases; unmatched junction bases: 4. CDR1 GEAIGNYY and CDR2 EKD come from the germline V gene. This CDR3 has 16 residues. This chain's CDR3 is CACDGMGDTLTAQLFF. Written as DNA, the CDR3 is TGTGCCTGTGACGGAATGGGGGATACTTTGACAGCACAACTCTTCTTT.

By sample fraction, this clone is medium-sized. The gene calls are TRDV2 and TRDJ3; 8 nucleotides align to TRDD3. V lost 3 bases and J lost 2; bases outside the gene matches: 5. Germline CDR1 GEAIGNYY, CDR2 EKD. The CDR3 loop spans 17 amino acids. The chain's CDR3 is CACDGIRDTWDTRQMFF. In DNA, the CDR3 is TGTGCCTGTGACGGGATACGCGACACCTGGGACACCCGACAGATGTTTTTC.

The sample holds a few counts of this clone. The rearrangement joins TRDV2 to TRDJ2; no firm D call. Germline V gives CDR1 GEAIGNYY, CDR2 EKD. This CDR3 has 16 amino acids. Trimming shortened V by 0 bases and J by 0 bases, and 10 bases separated the two germline ends. CDR3 DNA sequence: TGTGCCTGTGACACCATGGAGCCTTCTTTGACAGCACAACTCTTCTTT. Its translation: CACDTMEPSLTAQLFF.

The CDR3 DNA reads as TGTGCCTGTGACACTACTGGGGGATACTCTAGCTCCTGGGACACCCGACAGATGTTTTTC. This codes for CACDTTGGYSSSWDTRQMFF. This chain connects TRDV2 to TRDJ3; 12 positions match TRDD3. The junction had 6 bases not matched to a gene; V was cut back by 1 base and J by 0 bases. CDR3 size: 20 residues. Germline V gene lookup returns CDR1 GEAIGNYY and CDR2 EKD.

V gene TRDV2 combines with J gene TRDJ3, with 8 bases aligning to TRDD3. Germline V gene sequence: CDR1 GEAIGNYY, CDR2 EKD. Trimming cost V 3 bases and J 2 bases; bases outside gene matches: 5. CDR3 size: 17 residues. CDR3 bases: TGTGCCTGTGACTTACTGGGGGCCGCCTGGGACACCCGACAGATGTTTTTC. Amino acid sequence: CACDLLGAAWDTRQMFF.